The source of this TCR beta chain is a study of OX40 agonist ivuxolimab in advanced cancers. Looking at the study overall: A mean age of 60 years, range about 20 to 85, was recorded, and 70% to 85% were male. The eligibility criteria allowed prior anti-PD-1, anti-PD-L1 or anti-CTLA-4 therapy, and around 40% had some.

CDR1 SGDLS and CDR2 YYNGEE come from the germline V gene. The CDR3 extends over 18 amino acids. Measured with immunoSEQ multiplex PCR; TCRdb has only the in-frame clones, and not every one. The table records 90,000 to 120,000 clones, more than 85% of them present only once. The specimen comprised CD4+ or CD8+ T cells sorted from blood, sampled in a trial of the OX40 agonist ivuxolimab. The V and J genes are TRBV9 and TRBJ2-5, with unresolved D. The DNA matches TRBJ2-7 better at its end, which makes the J call doubtful. This clonotype was sampled from an adult with an advanced solid tumor such as melanoma, head and neck, liver or kidney cancer. In DNA form, the CDR3 reads TGTGCCAGCAGCGCCCGGCCCGCGAAAGCCTCCCCTCCCTACGAGCAGTACTTC. Its protein product is CASSARPAKASPPYEQYF.